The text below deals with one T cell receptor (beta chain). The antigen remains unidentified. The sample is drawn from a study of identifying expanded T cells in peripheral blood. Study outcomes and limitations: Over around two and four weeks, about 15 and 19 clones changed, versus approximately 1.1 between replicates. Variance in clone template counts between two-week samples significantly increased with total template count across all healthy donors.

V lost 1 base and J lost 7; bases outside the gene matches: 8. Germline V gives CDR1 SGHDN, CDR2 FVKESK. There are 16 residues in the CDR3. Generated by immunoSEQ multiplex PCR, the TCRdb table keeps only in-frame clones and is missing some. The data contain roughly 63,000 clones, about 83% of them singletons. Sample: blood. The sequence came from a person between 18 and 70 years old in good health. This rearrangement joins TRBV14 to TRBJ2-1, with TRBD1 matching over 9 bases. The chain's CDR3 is CASSQVGTGLGNEQFF. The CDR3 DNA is TGTGCCAGCAGCCAAGTAGGGACAGGGTTGGGAAATGAGCAGTTCTTC.